This paragraph reports one TCR beta chain. Its target is not known. Clones were sequenced by immunoSEQ multiplex PCR, and TCRdb holds only the in-frame ones, with some missing. Among roughly 700,000 clones, roughly 90% were seen once, and the ten largest hold approximately 1.5%. The data are from a study of Ad26.COV2.S vaccination and SARS-CoV-2 variants. Study-level information: Ad26.COV2.S was injected intramuscularly once or twice, 56 days apart. Study results and limitations: Quantification of TCR breadth and depth may have yielded underestimates of total T cell responses.

The CDR3 loop spans 13 amino acids. V was trimmed by 2 bases and J by 2 bases, leaving 5 bases between them. The germline gives CDR1 KGHDR, CDR2 SFDVKD. Treatment in this sample: some 19 received Ad26.COV2.S at low or high dose, single or two shots; 5 received placebo; per-sample allocation not given. Following the first vaccine or placebo injection, samples were taken on day 63. Expression of Wuhan-strain SARS-CoV-2 spike came from the Ad26 vector that formed the vaccine. The chain uses TRBV24-1 and TRBJ2-5; D unresolved. The source is a person aged 18-65 years who received the Ad26.COV2.S COVID-19 vaccine or a placebo. The specimen was peripheral blood, collected in a trial of Ad26.COV2.S vaccine versus placebo. The CDR3: CATSDSPQETQYF. In DNA, the CDR3 is TGTGCCACCAGTGATTCACCTCAAGAGACCCAGTACTTC.